This entry describes one T cell receptor beta chain. The CDR3 spans 13 residues. Trimming removed 8 bases from V and 6 bases from J, with 17 bases in between. Germline V gene sequence: CDR1 SGHVS, CDR2 FQNEAQ. The data were produced by immunoSEQ multiplex PCR, yet TCRdb's version contains in-frame clones alone and is incomplete. The data hold around 2.3 million clones, with approximately 96% observed a single time. The data belong to a study of shared clonotypes between healthy human individuals. This TCR was sampled from a man between 18 and 29 years old in good health. The sequencing input was naive CD4+ T cells sorted from blood. The sample's subset: CD45RA+ positively selected. The J gene is TRBJ2-7, the V gene TRBV7-8; TRBD1 might be the D (5 bases). This CDR3 is CASLGRGRGEQYF. DNA for the CDR3: TGTGCCAGCCTCGGTAGGGGAAGGGGCGAGCAGTACTTC.